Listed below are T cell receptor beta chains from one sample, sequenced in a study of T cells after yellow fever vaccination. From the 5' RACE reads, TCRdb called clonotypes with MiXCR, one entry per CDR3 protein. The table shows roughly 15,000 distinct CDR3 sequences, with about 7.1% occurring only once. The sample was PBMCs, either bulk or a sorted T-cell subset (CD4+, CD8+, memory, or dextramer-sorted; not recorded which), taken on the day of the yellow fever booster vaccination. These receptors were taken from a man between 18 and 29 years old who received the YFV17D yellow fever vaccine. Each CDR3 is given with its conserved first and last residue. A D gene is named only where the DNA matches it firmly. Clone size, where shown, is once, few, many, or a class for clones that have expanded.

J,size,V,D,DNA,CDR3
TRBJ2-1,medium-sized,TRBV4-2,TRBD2,TGTGCCAGCAGCCCTGGGACTAGCGGGGAGGCCCTGTACAATGAGCAGTTCTTC,CASSPGTSGEALYNEQFF
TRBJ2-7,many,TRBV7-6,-,TGTGCCAGCAGCTTAGCAGGGTGGAACGAGCAGTACTTC,CASSLAGWNEQYF
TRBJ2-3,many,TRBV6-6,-,TGTGCCAGCAGTTTCCCAACCCTAGCGATTCGCACAGATACGCAGTATTTT,CASSFPTLAIRTDTQYF
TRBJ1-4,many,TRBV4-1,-,TGCGCCAGCAGCCAAGACAACCGGGGTAATGAAAAACTGTTTTTT,CASSQDNRGNEKLFF
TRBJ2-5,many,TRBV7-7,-,TGTGCTAGCAGCTTATTAGGGTCCGCCCAAGAGACCCAGTACTTC,CASSLLGSAQETQYF
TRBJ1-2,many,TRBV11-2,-,TGTGCCAGCAGCTTAGGTCTGGCTAACTATGGCTACACCTTC,CASSLGLANYGYTF
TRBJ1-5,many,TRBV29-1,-,TGCGGGGTCACGGCCGGCAATCAGCCCCAGCATTTT,CGVTAGNQPQHF
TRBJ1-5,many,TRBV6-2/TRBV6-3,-,TGTGCCAGCAGTTACTCTGGGGAACAGCCCCAGCATTTT,CASSYSGEQPQHF
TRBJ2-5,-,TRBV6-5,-,TGTGCCAGCAGTTACTCCGAGGGTGGGGGAGAGACCCAGTACTTC,CASSYSEGGGETQYF
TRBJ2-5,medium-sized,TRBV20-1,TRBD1,TGCAGTGCTAGCGGGCAGGGGGCCGGTCGAGAGACCCAGTACTTC,CSASGQGAGRETQYF
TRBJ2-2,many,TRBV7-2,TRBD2,TGTGCCAGCAGCTTAGGACTAGCGGTCAACACCGGGGAGCTGTTTTTT,CASSLGLAVNTGELFF
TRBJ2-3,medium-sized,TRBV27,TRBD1,TGTGCCAGCAGTTCTCCAGGGGGAAGCACAGATACGCAGTATTTT,CASSSPGGSTDTQYF
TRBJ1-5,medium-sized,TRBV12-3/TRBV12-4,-,TGTGCCAGCAGCTCCTTAGGGCCCCAGCATTTT,CASSSLGPQHF
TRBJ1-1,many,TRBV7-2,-,TGTGCCAGCAGCTCTTATACAGGGTCTGAAGCTTTCTTT,CASSSYTGSEAFF
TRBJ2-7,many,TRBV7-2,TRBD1,TGTGCCAGCAGCCCCCAGGGGGTCTCCTACGAGCAGTACTTC,CASSPQGVSYEQYF
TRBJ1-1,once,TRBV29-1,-,TGCAGCGTTTGGGGACTCCCCGAAAGTGAAGCTTTCTTT,CSVWGLPESEAFF
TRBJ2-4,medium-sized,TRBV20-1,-,TGCAGTGGGCAAAGGAGGGACATTCAGTACTTC,CSGQRRDIQYF
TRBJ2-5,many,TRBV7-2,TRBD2,TGTGCCAGCAGCTTAGTCGTCGGGGGGGGGGAGACCCAGTACTTC,CASSLVVGGGETQYF